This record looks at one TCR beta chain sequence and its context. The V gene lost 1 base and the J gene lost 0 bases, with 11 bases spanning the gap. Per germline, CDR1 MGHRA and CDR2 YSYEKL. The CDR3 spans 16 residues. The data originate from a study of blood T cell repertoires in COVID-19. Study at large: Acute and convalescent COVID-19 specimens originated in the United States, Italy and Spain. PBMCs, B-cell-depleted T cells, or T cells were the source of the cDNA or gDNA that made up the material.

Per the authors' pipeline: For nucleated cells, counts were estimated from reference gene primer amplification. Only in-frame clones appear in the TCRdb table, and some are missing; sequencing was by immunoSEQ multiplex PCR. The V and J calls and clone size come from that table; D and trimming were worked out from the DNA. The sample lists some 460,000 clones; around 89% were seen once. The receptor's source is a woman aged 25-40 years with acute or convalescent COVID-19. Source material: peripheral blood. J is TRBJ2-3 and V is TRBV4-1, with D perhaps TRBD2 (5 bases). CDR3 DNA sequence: TGCGCCAGCAGCCAAGTGTGGACTTCTAGCACAGATACGCAGTATTTT. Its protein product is CASSQVWTSSTDTQYF.